This T cell receptor beta chain is drawn from a study of blood T cell repertoires in COVID-19. Sequenced by immunoSEQ multiplex PCR; TCRdb stores in-frame clones only, minus some. This sample has 170,000 or so clones, with more than 75% found just once. The CDR3 totals 14 residues. Looked up from germline, CDR1 is SQVTM and CDR2 is ANQGSEA. Germline trimming cut 6 bases from V and 2 bases from J; bases unmatched to any gene: 7. The sequencing sample was made of peripheral blood. This clonotype was obtained from a man aged 40-49 years with active or convalescent COVID-19. The chain links TRBV29-1 to TRBJ1-1; 9 nucleotides match TRBD1. In DNA, the CDR3 is TGCAGCGTCCATAGACAGGGGGGTAACACTGAAGCTTTCTTT. Translated, it gives CSVHRQGGNTEAFF.